This is a list of T cell receptor beta chains from one sample in a study of T cell responses to AZD1222 COVID-19 vaccine. The method was immunoSEQ multiplex PCR; TCRdb's version includes in-frame clones alone and lacks a portion of them. The sample lists around 150,000 clones; roughly 90% were seen once. This specimen consisted of peripheral blood, obtained on day 0 of AZD1222 vaccination. The source of these receptors is an adult in good health. The CDR3 runs from the conserved cysteine through the conserved F or W. Fields, in order: V gene, clone size, J gene, D gene, CDR3 DNA, CDR3 protein. The D gene is left open where the match is weak. Size is omitted from some rows. Given values are once, few, many or a class for expanded clones.

v_call: TRBV4-1
clone_size: .
j_call: TRBJ2-1
d_call: .
cdr3_nt: TGCGCCAGCAGCCGAGACTATACTTGGTTCTTC
cdr3_aa: CASSRDYTWFF

v_call: TRBV5-5
clone_size: .
j_call: TRBJ1-6
d_call: .
cdr3_nt: TGTGCCAGCAGCTTTGCCCCGGGCCTAATCTCCTATAATTCACCCCTCCACTTT
cdr3_aa: CASSFAPGLISYNSPLHF

v_call: TRBV7-3
clone_size: .
j_call: TRBJ1-1
d_call: .
cdr3_nt: TGTGCCAGCAGCCCCACAAGAAACACTGAAGCTTTCTTT
cdr3_aa: CASSPTRNTEAFF

v_call: TRBV29-1
clone_size: once
j_call: TRBJ1-5
d_call: .
cdr3_nt: TGCAGCGTTGGTACATCAGGGAATCAGCCCCAGCATTTT
cdr3_aa: CSVGTSGNQPQHF

v_call: TRBV2
clone_size: .
j_call: TRBJ1-6
d_call: .
cdr3_nt: TGTGCCAGCAGTGGGGGCGATAATTCACCCCTCCACTTT
cdr3_aa: CASSGGDNSPLHF

v_call: TRBV5-6
clone_size: .
j_call: TRBJ1-1
d_call: .
cdr3_nt: TGTGCCAGCAGCTTAGGACGGCAGAACACTGAAGCTTTCTTT
cdr3_aa: CASSLGRQNTEAFF

v_call: TRBV19
clone_size: .
j_call: TRBJ2-1
d_call: TRBD2
cdr3_nt: TGTGCCAGTAGTACTAGCGGGAGGGTAAATGAGCAGTTCTTC
cdr3_aa: CASSTSGRVNEQFF

v_call: TRBV27
clone_size: .
j_call: TRBJ1-2
d_call: TRBD1
cdr3_nt: TGTGCCAGCAGTAAAGAAGACAGGGGGCTGTCTGGCTACACCTTC
cdr3_aa: CASSKEDRGLSGYTF

v_call: TRBV7-3
clone_size: few
j_call: TRBJ1-1
d_call: .
cdr3_nt: TGTGCCAGCAGTCTTAGGGGGAACACTGAAGCTTTCTTT
cdr3_aa: CASSLRGNTEAFF

v_call: TRBV30
clone_size: .
j_call: TRBJ1-1
d_call: TRBD1
cdr3_nt: TGTGCCTGGATGTCCGGGACAGGAGAAAAAACTGAAGCTTTCTTT
cdr3_aa: CAWMSGTGEKTEAFF

v_call: TRBV28
clone_size: .
j_call: TRBJ2-7
d_call: TRBD1
cdr3_nt: TGTGCCAGCAGTTTAATGGTCAGACAGGGAGATTACGAGCAGTACTTC
cdr3_aa: CASSLMVRQGDYEQYF